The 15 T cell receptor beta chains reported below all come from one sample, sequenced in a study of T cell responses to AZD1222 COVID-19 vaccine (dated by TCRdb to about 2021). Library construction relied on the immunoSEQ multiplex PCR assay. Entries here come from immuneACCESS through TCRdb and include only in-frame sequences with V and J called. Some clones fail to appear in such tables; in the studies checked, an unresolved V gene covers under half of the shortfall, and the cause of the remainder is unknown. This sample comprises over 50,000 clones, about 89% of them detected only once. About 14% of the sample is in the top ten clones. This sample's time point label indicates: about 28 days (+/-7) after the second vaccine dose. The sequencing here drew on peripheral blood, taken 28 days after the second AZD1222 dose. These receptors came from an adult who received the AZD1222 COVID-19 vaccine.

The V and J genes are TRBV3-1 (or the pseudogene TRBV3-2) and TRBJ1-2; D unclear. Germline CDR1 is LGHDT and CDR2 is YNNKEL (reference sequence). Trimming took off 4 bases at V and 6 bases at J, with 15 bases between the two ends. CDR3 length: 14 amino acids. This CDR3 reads CASSPSQLLNGYTF. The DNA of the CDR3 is TGTGCCAGCAGCCCCTCACAGCTCCTGAATGGCTACACCTTC.

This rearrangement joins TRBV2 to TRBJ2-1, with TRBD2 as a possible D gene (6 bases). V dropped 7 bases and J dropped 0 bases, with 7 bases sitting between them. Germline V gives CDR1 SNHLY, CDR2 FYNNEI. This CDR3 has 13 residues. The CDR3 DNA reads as TGTGCCAGCACCGGGAGCTCCTACAATGAGCAGTTCTTC. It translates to CASTGSSYNEQFF. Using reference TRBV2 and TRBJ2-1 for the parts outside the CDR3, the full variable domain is EPEVTQTPSHQVTQMGQEVILRCVPISNHLYFYWYRQILGQKVEFLVSFYNNEISEKSEIFDDQFSVERPDGSNFTLKIRSTKLEDSAMYFCASTGSSYNEQFFGPGTRLTVL.

CDR3: CAGQTGATNEKLFF. The CDR3 DNA sequence: TGTGCCGGACAAACAGGGGCAACTAATGAAAAACTGTTTTTT. This chain joins TRBV30 and TRBJ1-4; 7 bases are a match to TRBD1. The junction had 6 bases not matched to a gene; V was cut back by 8 bases and J by 0 bases. Germline CDR1 and CDR2: GTSNPN and SVGIG (reference sequence). The CDR3 runs 14 residues. Variable domain in full (rest from reference TRBV30 and TRBJ1-4): SQTIHQWPATLVQPVGSPLSLECTVEGTSNPNLYWYRQAAGRGLQLLFYSVGIGQISSEVPQNLSASRPQDRQFILSSKKLLLSDSGFYLCAGQTGATNEKLFFGSGTQLSVL.

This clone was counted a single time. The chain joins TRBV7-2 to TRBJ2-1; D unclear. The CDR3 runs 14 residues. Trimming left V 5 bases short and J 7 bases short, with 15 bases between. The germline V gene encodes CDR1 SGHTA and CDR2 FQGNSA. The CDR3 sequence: CASSRGRRINEQFF. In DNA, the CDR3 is TGTGCCAGCAGCAGAGGCCGACGGATAAATGAGCAGTTCTTC.

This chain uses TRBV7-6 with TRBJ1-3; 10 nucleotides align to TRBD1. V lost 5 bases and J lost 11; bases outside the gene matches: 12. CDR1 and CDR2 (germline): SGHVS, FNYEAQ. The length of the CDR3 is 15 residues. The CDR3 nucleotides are TGTGCCAGCAGCCCAACAACCCAGGGACAGGGGTCCATATATTTT. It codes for CASSPTTQGQGSIYF.

CDR3 sequence (DNA): TGTGCCTGGAGTGTAGGGGTGTTAGGGCACAATGAGCAGTTCTTC. It encodes CAWSVGVLGHNEQFF. The rearrangement joins TRBV30 to TRBJ2-1; TRBD1 might be the D (5 bases). CDR1 GTSNPN and CDR2 SVGIG come from the germline V gene (reference sequence). V was pared by 0 bases and J by 5 bases, with 14 bases between. The CDR3 sequence is 15 residues long.

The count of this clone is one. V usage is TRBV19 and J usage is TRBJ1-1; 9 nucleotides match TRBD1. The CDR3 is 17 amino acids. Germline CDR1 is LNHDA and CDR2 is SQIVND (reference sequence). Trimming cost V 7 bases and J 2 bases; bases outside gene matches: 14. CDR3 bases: TGTGCCAGTACCCTGCTCCGGGACAGGGTGTCCAACACTGAAGCTTTCTTT. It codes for CASTLLRDRVSNTEAFF.

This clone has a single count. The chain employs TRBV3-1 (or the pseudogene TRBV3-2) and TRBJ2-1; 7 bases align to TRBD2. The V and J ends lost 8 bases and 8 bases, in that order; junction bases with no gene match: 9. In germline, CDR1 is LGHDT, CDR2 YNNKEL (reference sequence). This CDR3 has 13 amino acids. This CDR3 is CASRLAAGDEQFF. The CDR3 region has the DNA TGTGCCAGCCGGCTAGCGGCGGGGGATGAGCAGTTCTTC.

Here the CDR3 reads CASSPPVRGEQYF. The CDR3 bases are TGTGCCAGCTCACCACCGGTGAGGGGCGAGCAGTACTTC. The chain combines TRBV18 with TRBJ2-7; either TRBD1 or TRBD2 may supply D (5 bases each). Germline CDR1 KGHSH, CDR2 LQKENI. The CDR3 has 13 residues. Deletions cut 0 bases from V and 6 bases from J, with 9 bases between.

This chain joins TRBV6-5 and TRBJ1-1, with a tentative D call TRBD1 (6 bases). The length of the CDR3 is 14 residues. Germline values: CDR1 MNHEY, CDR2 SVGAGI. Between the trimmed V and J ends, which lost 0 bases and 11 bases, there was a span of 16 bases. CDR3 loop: CASSYSMGGASAFF. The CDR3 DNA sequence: TGTGCCAGCAGTTACTCGATGGGGGGCGCGAGCGCTTTCTTT.

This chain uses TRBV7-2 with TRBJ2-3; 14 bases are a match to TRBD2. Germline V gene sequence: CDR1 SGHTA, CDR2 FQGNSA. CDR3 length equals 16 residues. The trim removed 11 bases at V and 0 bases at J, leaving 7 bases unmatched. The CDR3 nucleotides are TGTGCCGCGGGGACTAGCGGGAGCCTTAGCACAGATACGCAGTATTTT. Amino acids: CAAGTSGSLSTDTQYF.

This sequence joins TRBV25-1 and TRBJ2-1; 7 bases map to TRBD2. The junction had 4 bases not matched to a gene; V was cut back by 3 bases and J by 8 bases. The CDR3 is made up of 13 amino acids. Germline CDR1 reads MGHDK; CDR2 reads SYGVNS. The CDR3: CASSDGRVDEQFF. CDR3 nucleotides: TGTGCCAGCAGTGATGGGAGGGTCGATGAGCAGTTCTTC.

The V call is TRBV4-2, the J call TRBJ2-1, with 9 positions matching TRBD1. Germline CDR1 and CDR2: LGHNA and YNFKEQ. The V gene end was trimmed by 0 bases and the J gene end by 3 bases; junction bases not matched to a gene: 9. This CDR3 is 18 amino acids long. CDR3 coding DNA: TGTGCCAGCAGCCAAGAGGGGACAGGGCAGGTCGTCTACAATGAGCAGTTCTTC. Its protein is CASSQEGTGQVVYNEQFF.

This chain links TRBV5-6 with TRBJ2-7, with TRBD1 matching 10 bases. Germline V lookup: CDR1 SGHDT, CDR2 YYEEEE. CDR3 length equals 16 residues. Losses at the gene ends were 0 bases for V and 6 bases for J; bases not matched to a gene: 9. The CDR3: CASSLGTGGPRGEQYF. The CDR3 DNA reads TGTGCCAGCAGCTTGGGGACAGGGGGGCCTAGGGGCGAGCAGTACTTC.

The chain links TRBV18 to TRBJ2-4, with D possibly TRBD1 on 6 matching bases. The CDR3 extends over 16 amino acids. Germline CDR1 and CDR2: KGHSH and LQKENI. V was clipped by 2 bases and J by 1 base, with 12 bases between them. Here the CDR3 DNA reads TGTGCCAGCTCACCAGAAGCCGACAGGGCCAAAAACATTCAGTACTTC. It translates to CASSPEADRAKNIQYF.